A single sample is the source of the 10 T cell receptor beta chains below, sequenced in a study of T cells in women clearing cervical HPV infection. The repertoire was sequenced with immunoSEQ multiplex PCR; TCRdb's copy has only in-frame clones and lacks some. The listing records 30,000 to 35,000 clones. Material for sequencing was blood buffy coat. These receptors all come from a woman aged 18 to 69 with a cervical HPV16 infection that either progressed to CIN3+ or cleared (not recorded which).

Comment on this clone: The read stops 3 residues short of the end of the CDR3; the missing end is completed from the germline J gene. The V gene is TRBV28, the J gene TRBJ2-3; D call uncertain. The CDR3 has 13 amino acids. Germline lookup yields CDR1 MDHEN and CDR2 SYDVKM. The DNA read from the CDR3 is TGTGCCAGCAGTTCAGGAGCCCTCCGAGCG. Protein: CASSSGALRA. The whole CDR3 protein reads CASSSGALRAQYF.

To note about this clone: The CDR3 end is not reached by the read, which stops 3 residues before it; the germline J gene fills it in. The rearrangement uses TRBV7-3 and TRBJ2-5; TRBD2 matches at 15 bases. This CDR3 has 16 residues. Germline-derived CDR1 and CDR2 are SGHTA and FQGTGA. With V trimmed by 5 bases and J by 2 bases, 3 bases remained unmatched. The CDR3 protein is CASSPGTSGGQETQYF. The CDR3 DNA, read in part, is TGTGCCAGCAGCCCTGGGACTAGCGGGGGGCAAGAGACC.

As concerns this clone: The CDR3 end is not reached by the read, which stops 3 residues before it; the germline J gene fills it in. The V and J genes are TRBV18 and TRBJ1-1, with D possibly TRBD1 on 5 matching bases. Germline V gene sequence: CDR1 KGHSH, CDR2 LQKENI. The V end lost 0 bases, the J end lost 7 bases, and 12 bases lay between the germline ends. The CDR3 is made up of 14 amino acids. CDR3 sequence reads: CASSPPGGLGEAFF. CDR3 DNA, as far as it was read: TGTGCCAGCTCACCACCGGGGGGTCTGGGTGAA.

In regard to this clone: The CDR3 is cut off 3 residues early in the read; its end comes from the germline J gene. V gene TRBV6-1 combines with J gene TRBJ2-7; weak D call: TRBD1 (5 bases). Trimming removed 4 bases from V and 4 bases from J, with 8 bases in between. There are 12 residues in the CDR3. Germline loops: CDR1 MNHNS, CDR2 SASEGT. The CDR3: CASSGNRYEQYF. The DNA read from the CDR3 is TGTGCCAGCAGTGGAAACAGGTACGAG.

CDR3 bases read: TGTGCCAGCAGCTTAATCGGGGATTCACCC. Translating gives CASSLIGDSP. The entire CDR3 reads CASSLIGDSPLHF. V gene TRBV7-3 combines with J gene TRBJ1-6; D is unclear. The CDR3 end lies 3 residues beyond the end of the read and is filled in from the germline J gene. The CDR3 length is 13 residues. Trimming stripped 1 base from V and 8 bases from J, with 6 bases between. Germline V gene lookup returns CDR1 SGHTA and CDR2 FQGTGA. Full variable domain (remainder filled in from reference TRBV7-3 and TRBJ1-6): GAGVSQTPSNKVTEKGKYVELRCDPISGHTALYWYRQSLGQGPEFLIYFQGTGAADDSGLPNDRFFAVRPEGSVSTLKIQRTERGDSAVYLCASSLIGDSPLHFGNGTRLTVT.

As regards this clone: The CDR3 goes on 3 residues after the read ends, and that part is filled in from the germline J gene. J is TRBJ2-7 and V is TRBV7-8; TRBD2 aligns across 7 bases. J lost 0 bases, V lost 1 base, and 0 bases had no gene match. CDR3 length: 14 amino acids. CDR1 is SGHVS and CDR2 is FQNEAQ in the germline V gene. CDR3 residues: CASSLGGGSYEQYF. The part of the CDR3 DNA that was read is TGTGCCAGCAGCTTAGGCGGGGGCTCCTACGAG.

Regarding this clone: The read is 3 residues too short to cover the CDR3 end, so that end is filled in from the germline J gene. The chain couples TRBV2 to TRBJ1-3, with a possible D match to TRBD1 (5 bases). Trimming shortened V by 3 bases and J by 4 bases, and 7 bases separated the two germline ends. CDR1 and CDR2 from the germline V gene are SNHLY and FYNNEI. The CDR3 runs to 13 residues. The CDR3 DNA, read in part, is TGTGCCAGCAGTGATGGGGCAGGAAACACC. This sequence encodes CASSDGAGNT. The entire CDR3 protein is CASSDGAGNTIYF.

In the case of this clone: The DNA ends 3 residues before the CDR3 does, and the rest of the CDR3 is filled in from the germline J gene. The V and J genes are TRBV6-2 or TRBV6-3 and TRBJ2-7; 10 nucleotides align to TRBD1. The CDR3 totals 17 residues. The V gene end was trimmed by 2 bases and the J gene end by 5 bases; junction bases not matched to a gene: 12. Germline CDR1 MNHEY, CDR2 SVGEGT. CDR3 in amino acids: CASSYTSLRDRGHEQYF. Incomplete CDR3 DNA: TGTGCCAGCAGTTACACTTCGCTTCGGGACAGGGGACACGAG.

About this clone: The read is 3 residues too short to cover the CDR3 end, so that end is filled in from the germline J gene. This chain joins TRBV19 and TRBJ2-1, with 12 nucleotides matching TRBD2. J gave up 4 bases and V 1 base, and 5 bases lay outside the gene matches. Germline CDR1 is LNHDA and CDR2 is SQIVND (reference sequence). This CDR3 comprises 17 residues. The CDR3 is CASSIAPSGGAYNEQFF. CDR3 DNA, as far as it was read: TGTGCCAGTAGTATAGCTCCTAGCGGGGGGGCTTACAATGAG. The full variable domain, its missing parts supplied by reference TRBV19 and TRBJ2-1, is DGGITQSPKYLFRKEGQNVTLSCEQNLNHDAMYWYRQDPGQGLRLIYYSQIVNDFQKGDIAEGYSVSREKKESFPLTVTSAQKNPTAFYLCASSIAPSGGAYNEQFFGPGTRLTVL.

About this clone itself: The CDR3 goes on 3 residues after the read ends, and that part is filled in from the germline J gene. V and J are TRBV7-7 and TRBJ2-5; 7 bases fit TRBD1. The trim removed 5 bases at V and 1 base at J, leaving 4 bases unmatched. The CDR3 sequence is 14 residues long. Germline V CDR1 and CDR2: SSHAT, FNYEAQ (reference sequence). The sequenced part of the CDR3 DNA is TGTGCCAGCAGCCCGGGACAGCTCCAAGAGACC. This codes for CASSPGQLQET. The entire CDR3 sequence reads CASSPGQLQETQYF. The variable domain in full, completed from reference TRBV7-7 and TRBJ2-5, reads GAGVSQSPRYKVTKRGQDVTLRCDPISSHATLYWYQQALGQGPEFLTYFNYEAQPDKSGLPSDRFSAERPEGSISTLTIQRTEQRDSAMYRCASSPGQLQETQYFGPGTRLLVL.